A single sample gave rise to the 30 T cell receptor beta chains below, sequenced in a study of shared clonotypes between healthy human individuals. The naive CD8 population came from CD45RO-negative cells selected for CCR7, without terminally differentiated effector memory CD45RA+ cells. Profiling relied on immunoSEQ multiplex PCR, and the TCRdb table lists in-frame clones only, not all of them. The sample holds about 2 million clones, roughly 94% seen once. The sequenced material came from naive CD8+ T cells sorted from blood. The receptors were sampled from a man in his late teens or twenties in good health.

This sequence joins TRBV7-9 and TRBJ1-1; possibly TRBD1 for D (5 bases). CDR3 size: 13 residues. V was trimmed by 4 bases and J by 11 bases, leaving 17 bases between them. CDR1 and CDR2 (germline): SEHNR, FQNEAQ (reference sequence). The CDR3 region is CASSYQGGVNAFF. As DNA, the CDR3 is TGTGCCAGCAGCTACCAGGGTGGGGTGAACGCTTTCTTT.

The genes are TRBV7-9 and TRBJ1-2; D call uncertain. This CDR3 region has 14 residues. Germline loops: CDR1 SEHNR, CDR2 FQNEAQ (reference sequence). V shed 5 bases and J shed 0 bases, with 10 bases lying between them. For the CDR3, the DNA is TGTGCCAGCAGCCCCGTTGAAGCTAACTATGGCTACACCTTC. It specifies CASSPVEANYGYTF. Supplemented by reference TRBV7-9 and TRBJ1-2, the full variable domain reads DTGVSQNPRHKITKRGQNVTFRCDPISEHNRLYWYRQTLGQGPEFLTYFQNEAQLEKSRLLSDRFSAERPKGSFSTLEIQRTEQGDSAMYLCASSPVEANYGYTFGSGTRLTVV.

This chain uses TRBV2 with TRBJ1-1; 9 positions match TRBD1. V shed 4 bases and J 1 base; nucleotides not matched to a gene: 4. This CDR3 spans 15 amino acids. Germline loops: CDR1 SNHLY, CDR2 FYNNEI. The CDR3: CASSGDRVENTEAFF. In DNA, the CDR3 is TGTGCCAGCAGTGGGGACAGGGTGGAGAACACTGAAGCTTTCTTT. Full variable domain (missing parts from reference TRBV2 and TRBJ1-1): EPEVTQTPSHQVTQMGQEVILRCVPISNHLYFYWYRQILGQKVEFLVSFYNNEISEKSEIFDDQFSVERPDGSNFTLKIRSTKLEDSAMYFCASSGDRVENTEAFFGQGTRLTVV.

J is TRBJ1-1 and V is TRBV5-6, with D maybe TRBD1 (5 bases). The CDR3 has 13 amino acids. CDR1 and CDR2 (germline): SGHDT, YYEEEE. V was cut by 6 bases and J by 4 bases, with 13 bases left in between. The CDR3 DNA reads TGTGCCAGCATCGACAGCCGGATCACTGAAGCTTTCTTT. This translates into CASIDSRITEAFF.

The chain carries TRBV5-6 and TRBJ2-1; the match to TRBD2 covers 7 bases. Germline V gene sequence: CDR1 SGHDT, CDR2 YYEEEE. The trim removed 2 bases at V and 10 bases at J, leaving 3 bases unmatched. This CDR3 comprises 12 residues. Written as DNA, the CDR3 is TGTGCCAGCAGCTTTCTACTAGCGGAGCAGTTCTTC. The encoded protein is CASSFLLAEQFF.

Notes on this clone: The sample holds other DNA sequences that translate to the same CDR3. The chain uses TRBV4-1 and TRBJ2-5; a possible D gene is TRBD2 (5 bases). V was pared by 0 bases and J by 5 bases, with 10 bases between. The CDR3 is made up of 14 amino acids. The germline V gene encodes CDR1 MGHRA and CDR2 YSYEKL. In DNA form, the CDR3 reads TGCGCCAGCAGCCAAGATGGGAGCAGGGAGACCCAGTACTTC. Protein product: CASSQDGSRETQYF.

This chain joins TRBV28 and TRBJ1-2, with 9 nucleotides matching TRBD1. Germline V CDR1 and CDR2: MDHEN, SYDVKM. J was trimmed by 6 bases and V by 5 bases; bases with no gene match: 7. The CDR3 extends over 14 amino acids. CDR3 amino acids: CASSPDTGGDGYTF. For the CDR3, the DNA is TGTGCCAGCAGTCCCGATACAGGGGGCGATGGCTACACCTTC.

This chain links TRBV2 with TRBJ1-1, with 8 bases lining up with TRBD1. Germline-derived CDR1 and CDR2 are SNHLY and FYNNEI. V lost 0 bases, J lost 0 bases, and 6 bases stayed unmatched. CDR3 length: 17 residues. The CDR3 DNA is TGTGCCAGCAGTGAAGCTGCGTCAGGGGGCTTGAACACTGAAGCTTTCTTT. It codes for CASSEAASGGLNTEAFF.

The J gene is TRBJ1-2, the V gene TRBV20-1; no definite D call. The CDR3 runs 11 residues. Trimming pared 8 bases from V and 5 bases from J, leaving 12 bases between. Germline CDR1 is DFQATT and CDR2 is SNEGSKA (reference sequence). This chain's CDR3 is CSTDLIYGYTF. CDR3 sequence (DNA): TGCAGTACAGATCTAATATATGGCTACACCTTC.

This chain links TRBV9 with TRBJ1-6, with no clear D. Germline CDR1 and CDR2: SGDLS and YYNGEE. V lost 3 bases, J lost 6 bases, and 10 bases lay in between. The CDR3 extends over 14 amino acids. The CDR3 bases are TGTGCCAGCAGCGAGACGGAGACTAATTCACCCCTCCACTTT. Its protein is CASSETETNSPLHF.

The chain joins TRBV30 to TRBJ1-3; D gene unclear. V was trimmed by 0 bases and J by 3 bases, leaving 18 bases between them. The length of the CDR3 is 17 residues. Germline CDR1 and CDR2: GTSNPN and SVGIG (reference sequence). The CDR3 is CAWSVLWGEGNGNTIYF. The CDR3 nucleotides are TGTGCCTGGAGTGTACTGTGGGGTGAGGGAAATGGAAACACCATATATTTT.

The gene calls are TRBV12-2 and TRBJ2-3. TRBV12-2 is given as a pseudogene. This CDR3 contains 12 residues. The CDR3 DNA sequence: TGTGCAAGTCGCTTGAGCACAGATACGCAGTATTTT. Translating gives CASRLSTDTQYF.

The V and J genes are TRBV4-3 and TRBJ2-3; tentatively, D is TRBD2 (5 bases). The ends were cut back, 0 bases at V and 3 bases at J, with 10 bases in the middle. Germline lookup yields CDR1 LGHNA and CDR2 YSLEER. This CDR3 has 15 residues. This chain's CDR3 is CASSQDSLETDTQYF. As DNA, the CDR3 is TGCGCCAGCAGCCAAGATTCACTAGAAACAGATACGCAGTATTTT.

The chain recombines TRBV30 with TRBJ2-5; D not resolved. This CDR3 has 12 residues. The germline CDR1 and CDR2 sequences are GTSNPN and SVGIG (reference sequence). Trimming left V 1 base short and J 3 bases short, with 6 bases between. CDR3 sequence: CAWSGLKETQYF. CDR3 DNA: TGTGCCTGGAGTGGGCTGAAAGAGACCCAGTACTTC.

The chain links TRBV6-5 to TRBJ2-7, with 9 nucleotides matching TRBD2. V lost 6 bases to trimming and J lost 0 bases; unmatched junction nucleotides: 6. Germline V lookup: CDR1 MNHEY, CDR2 SVGAGI. The CDR3 loop spans 15 amino acids. The chain's CDR3 is CASSPGLASSYEQYF. Written as DNA, the CDR3 is TGTGCCAGCAGCCCAGGACTAGCGAGCTCCTACGAGCAGTACTTC.

DNA of the CDR3: TGTGCCAGCTCCCGAACGGGGGGGCAGTACAATGAGCAGTTCTTC. Protein sequence: CASSRTGGQYNEQFF. The J gene is TRBJ2-1, the V gene TRBV2, with 8 positions matching TRBD2. This CDR3 comprises 15 residues. The germline V gene encodes CDR1 SNHLY and CDR2 FYNNEI. Losses at the gene ends were 8 bases for V and 4 bases for J; bases not matched to a gene: 10. Drawing the rest from reference TRBV2 and TRBJ2-1, the complete variable domain is EPEVTQTPSHQVTQMGQEVILRCVPISNHLYFYWYRQILGQKVEFLVSFYNNEISEKSEIFDDQFSVERPDGSNFTLKIRSTKLEDSAMYFCASSRTGGQYNEQFFGPGTRLTVL.

The genes are TRBV19 and TRBJ2-5, with TRBD2 as a possible D gene (5 bases). The germline V gene encodes CDR1 LNHDA and CDR2 SQIVND (reference sequence). The CDR3 has 15 amino acids. The V gene lost 5 bases and the J gene lost 4 bases, with 17 bases spanning the gap. CDR3 in DNA: TGTGCCAGTAGTCCGAGCGTATTAAGCGGAGAGACCCAGTACTTC. This codes for CASSPSVLSGETQYF.

The rearrangement links TRBV5-1 to TRBJ1-4, with 7 bases identical to TRBD1. CDR1 SGHRS and CDR2 YFSETQ come from the germline V gene. This CDR3 spans 14 amino acids. The ends lost 3 bases at V and 7 bases at J; junction bases unmatched: 6. CDR3: CASSSQGQSEKLFF. Here the CDR3 DNA reads TGCGCCAGCAGCTCTCAGGGACAGAGTGAAAAACTGTTTTTT.

The chain has TRBV7-9 and TRBJ2-1; no firm D call. V was clipped by 2 bases and J by 10 bases, with 9 bases between them. The CDR3 has 12 residues. Germline lookup yields CDR1 SEHNR and CDR2 FQNEAQ (reference sequence). The CDR3 DNA reads as TGTGCCAGCAGCTTACAGACCCCCGAGCAGTTCTTC. Amino acid sequence: CASSLQTPEQFF.

This chain uses TRBV29-1 with TRBJ2-7, with D perhaps matching TRBD1 (5 bases). The V end was cut by 4 bases, the J end by 7 bases, with 14 bases between. This CDR3 is 12 amino acids long. Germline V gene data show CDR1 as SQVTM and CDR2 as ANQGSEA. The CDR3 spells CSVVPRVGEQYF. In DNA form, the CDR3 reads TGCAGCGTTGTTCCCAGGGTGGGTGAGCAGTACTTC.

Comments on this clone: Other DNA sequences in the same sample also yield this CDR3. This chain uses TRBV4-1 with TRBJ2-1; TRBD2 matches at 10 bases. The V segment lost 3 bases and the J segment 8 bases; nucleotides outside the gene matches: 7. This CDR3 is 15 amino acids long. Germline loops: CDR1 MGHRA, CDR2 YSYEKL. The CDR3 DNA sequence: TGCGCCAGCAGCCATCGACTAGCGGGTGGGTATGAGCAGTTCTTC. This codes for CASSHRLAGGYEQFF.

V gene TRBV9 combines with J gene TRBJ2-7; D is uncertain. Trimming took 2 bases from V and 3 from J, leaving 9 bases between them. Germline CDR1 is SGDLS and CDR2 is YYNGEE. The CDR3 is 13 amino acids. The CDR3 region is CASSVTEGYEQYF. The CDR3 coding sequence is TGTGCCAGCAGCGTCACGGAAGGCTACGAGCAGTACTTC.

V gene TRBV7-9 combines with J gene TRBJ1-1; D gene uncertain. CDR1 SEHNR and CDR2 FQNEAQ come from the germline V gene (reference sequence). The ends were cut back, 5 bases at V and 5 bases at J, with 12 bases in the middle. The CDR3 extends over 13 amino acids. The CDR3: CASSATSGTEAFF. In nucleotides, the CDR3 is TGTGCCAGCAGCGCGACAAGTGGGACTGAAGCTTTCTTT. The entire variable domain, with the rest obtained from reference TRBV7-9 and TRBJ1-1, is as follows: DTGVSQNPRHKITKRGQNVTFRCDPISEHNRLYWYRQTLGQGPEFLTYFQNEAQLEKSRLLSDRFSAERPKGSFSTLEIQRTEQGDSAMYLCASSATSGTEAFFGQGTRLTVV.

A single count supports this clone. The V gene is TRBV14, the J gene TRBJ2-7; TRBD2 is a possible D gene (6 bases). Germline CDR1 reads SGHDN; CDR2 reads FVKESK. The CDR3 spans 13 residues. Trimming stripped 1 base from V and 3 bases from J, with 7 bases between. The DNA for the CDR3 is TGTGCCAGCAGCCAAGGCGGGATCTACGAGCAGTACTTC. Protein sequence: CASSQGGIYEQYF.

V and J are TRBV27 and TRBJ1-1; D gene ambiguous. The V gene lost 1 base and the J gene lost 1 base, with 4 bases spanning the gap. The V gene's germline CDR1 is MNHEY and CDR2 SMNVEV (reference sequence). CDR3 length: 13 residues. CDR3 loop: CASSLYENTEAFF. The CDR3 nucleotides are TGTGCCAGCAGTTTATACGAGAACACTGAAGCTTTCTTT.

The CDR3 nucleotides are TGTGCCAGCAGTTTTGTTCCCAGACAGGACAACAACTATGGCTACACCTTC. Translating it yields CASSFVPRQDNNYGYTF. This chain joins TRBV28 and TRBJ1-2, with TRBD1 as a possible D gene (6 bases). Trimming pared 3 bases from V and 2 bases from J, leaving 19 bases between. Germline values: CDR1 MDHEN, CDR2 SYDVKM. The CDR3 covers 17 residues.

The chain employs TRBV10-2 and TRBJ2-3; D remains unclear. Germline V gives CDR1 WSHSY, CDR2 SAAADI. V was pared by 2 bases and J by 4 bases, with 7 bases between. The CDR3 length is 13 residues. CDR3 amino acids: CASSEGRSDTQYF. CDR3 coding DNA: TGCGCCAGCAGTGAGGGCAGATCAGATACGCAGTATTTT.

The V gene is TRBV11-2, the J gene TRBJ2-1; 9 bases map to TRBD2. The CDR3 is made up of 14 amino acids. The V gene end was trimmed by 6 bases and the J gene end by 3 bases; junction bases not matched to a gene: 3. Germline values: CDR1 SGHAT, CDR2 FQNNGV. CDR3: CASRVSGGYNEQFF. The CDR3 DNA follows: TGTGCCAGCAGGGTTAGCGGGGGCTACAATGAGCAGTTCTTC.

This rearrangement joins TRBV5-8 to TRBJ1-4; 10 positions agree with TRBD1. Trimming cost V 0 bases and J 8 bases; bases outside gene matches: 4. CDR1 and CDR2 from the germline V gene are SGHTS and YDEGEE. CDR3 length: 15 amino acids. CDR3 sequence: CASSLGTGGMEKLFF. DNA for the CDR3: TGTGCCAGCAGCTTGGGGACAGGGGGAATGGAAAAACTGTTTTTT.

The chain links TRBV10-1 to TRBJ2-3; 8 nucleotides align to TRBD2. With V trimmed by 3 bases and J by 6 bases, 5 bases remained unmatched. CDR3 size: 14 residues. Germline V lookup: CDR1 WNHNN, CDR2 SYGVQD (reference sequence). CDR3 amino acids: CASSEGTRGDTQYF. The CDR3 region has the DNA TGCGCCAGCAGTGAAGGGACTAGGGGGGATACGCAGTATTTT.